Listed here are 23 T cell receptor beta chains from one sample, sequenced in a study of cytomegalovirus exposure and HLA in healthy donors. The PCR contained 60 Vbeta and 13 Jbeta primers. TCRdb's copy holds only in-frame clones and misses some; the assay was immunoSEQ multiplex PCR. The profile shows about 190,000 clones, about four fifths of them singletons. Sequences were obtained from PBMCs. These receptors were taken from a boy between 5 and 17 years old in good health and CMV-seronegative.

V gene TRBV6-1 combines with J gene TRBJ1-5; the D gene is possibly TRBD1 (5 bases). The germline V gene has CDR1 MNHNS and CDR2 SASEGT. Trimming removed 3 bases from V and 5 bases from J, with 8 bases in between. The CDR3 covers 13 residues. DNA of the CDR3: TGTGCCAGCAGTGACGTGGGGCATCAGCCCCAGCATTTT. Its translation is CASSDVGHQPQHF.

The count of this clone is one. The chain uses TRBV2 and TRBJ1-5; TRBD1 aligns across 7 bases. After removal of 4 bases from V and 3 bases from J, the junction contained 15 bases not matched to a gene. The CDR3 has 18 amino acids. Germline CDR1 and CDR2: SNHLY and FYNNEI. The CDR3 sequence: CASSAGRNRGLNNQPQHF. CDR3 sequence (DNA): TGTGCCAGCAGTGCCGGGAGAAACAGGGGATTGAACAATCAGCCCCAGCATTTT.

This clone has a single count. The chain uses TRBV21-1 and TRBJ1-1; TRBD1, the D gene given by the table, was not confirmed from the DNA. TRBV21-1 has pseudogene status. The CDR3 is 15 residues long. The CDR3 DNA is TGTGCCAGCAGGGAAATAGGGGGATCTGCCACTGAAGCTTTCTTT. Translation gives CASREIGGSATEAFF.

The chain joins TRBV9 to TRBJ2-1, with TRBD2 matching 7 bases. The CDR3 covers 16 residues. From germline, CDR1 is SGDLS and CDR2 YYNGEE. With V trimmed by 2 bases and J by 1 base, 6 bases remained unmatched. Written as DNA, the CDR3 is TGTGCCAGCAGCGTGGGCGGGGGTATTTCCTACAATGAGCAGTTCTTC. Residues: CASSVGGGISYNEQFF.

V usage is TRBV5-8 and J usage is TRBJ1-1; no clear D gene. Per germline, CDR1 SGHTS and CDR2 YDEGEE. V shed 2 bases and J shed 1 base, with 9 bases lying between them. The CDR3 consists of 14 residues. The CDR3 sequence is CASSLSASNTEAFF. The CDR3, as DNA: TGTGCCAGCAGCTTATCAGCGTCGAACACTGAAGCTTTCTTT.

In nucleotides, the CDR3 is TGTGCCAGCAGCTTCTCGATGTCCGGGAATAAGGGCAATCAGCCCCAGCATTTT. Translated, it gives CASSFSMSGNKGNQPQHF. This chain links TRBV7-9 with TRBJ1-5; D uncertain. The germline V gene encodes CDR1 SEHNR and CDR2 FQNEAQ (reference sequence). Trimming shortened V by 3 bases and J by 2 bases, and 20 bases separated the two germline ends. The CDR3 has 18 residues.

The chain links TRBV7-6 to TRBJ2-5, with TRBD2 matching 11 bases. CDR1 SGHVS and CDR2 FNYEAQ come from the germline V gene. This CDR3 has 15 amino acids. The V segment lost 3 bases and the J segment 5 bases; nucleotides outside the gene matches: 5. The CDR3: CASSFSGRDGETQYF. CDR3 bases: TGTGCCAGCAGCTTTAGCGGGAGGGACGGGGAGACCCAGTACTTC.

The chain recombines TRBV14 with TRBJ2-5; D is ambiguous. Germline CDR1 is SGHDN and CDR2 is FVKESK. The CDR3 covers 13 residues. Trimming cost V 5 bases and J 4 bases, with 11 bases left between them. The CDR3 DNA follows: TGTGCCAGCAGCGGAAGTTCTAGAGAGACCCAGTACTTC. Translating gives CASSGSSRETQYF.

The V gene is TRBV27, the J gene TRBJ2-3; 9 bases are a match to TRBD2. The CDR3 runs 15 residues. CDR1 and CDR2 (germline): MNHEY, SMNVEV (reference sequence). J gave up 6 bases and V 2 bases, and 6 bases lay outside the gene matches. Here the CDR3 DNA reads TGTGCCAGCAGTTTAATTCCTAGCGGGAAGGATACGCAGTATTTT. Its translation: CASSLIPSGKDTQYF.

The CDR3 loop is CASSVWVRNKGNEQYF. DNA of the CDR3: TGTGCCAGCAGTGTCTGGGTAAGAAATAAGGGGAACGAGCAGTACTTC. The chain uses TRBV2 and TRBJ2-5, with D possibly being TRBD1 (5 bases). The J call may be in error: the DNA end matches TRBJ2-7 better. Per the germline V gene, CDR1 is SNHLY and CDR2 is FYNNEI. This CDR3 comprises 16 residues.

The chain recombines TRBV28 with TRBJ1-1, with TRBD1 identical over 7 bases. V lost 3 bases and J lost 0; bases outside the gene matches: 1. Germline V lookup: CDR1 MDHEN, CDR2 SYDVKM. The CDR3 is made up of 14 amino acids. CDR3: CASSLGTVNTEAFF. CDR3 DNA: TGTGCCAGCAGTTTGGGGACAGTGAACACTGAAGCTTTCTTT.

The J gene is TRBJ2-5, the V gene TRBV6-1, with 10 bases that match TRBD1. Germline loops: CDR1 MNHNS, CDR2 SASEGT. This CDR3 region has 14 residues. J gave up 0 bases and V 9 bases, and 4 bases lay outside the gene matches. CDR3 nucleotide sequence: TGTGCCAGTTTTGACAGGGGGCACCAAGAGACCCAGTACTTC. Protein: CASFDRGHQETQYF.

The chain links TRBV7-9 to TRBJ1-3; 11 bases agree with TRBD1. This CDR3 spans 17 amino acids. Unmatched junction bases numbered 7, after V lost 5 bases and J lost 1 base. Looked up from germline, CDR1 is SEHNR and CDR2 is FQNEAQ (reference sequence). The CDR3 spells CASSPSGQGASGNTIYF. CDR3 nucleotides: TGTGCCAGCAGCCCTAGCGGACAGGGGGCTTCTGGAAACACCATATATTTT.

This clone was counted between two and nine times. The chain is built from TRBV9 and TRBJ2-2, with D perhaps TRBD1 (6 bases). The germline CDR1 and CDR2 sequences are SGDLS and YYNGEE. There are 15 residues in the CDR3. Between the trimmed V and J ends, which lost 4 bases and 4 bases, there was a span of 14 bases. The CDR3 spells CASSPQQGFTGELFF. CDR3 bases: TGTGCCAGCAGCCCACAACAGGGATTCACCGGGGAGCTGTTTTTT.

The rearrangement links TRBV19 to TRBJ1-1; D gene ambiguous. CDR3 length: 14 amino acids. CDR1 LNHDA and CDR2 SQIVND come from the germline V gene (reference sequence). Trimming removed 3 bases at V and 0 bases at J, with 8 bases between. The CDR3 region is CASSIGVMNTEAFF. In DNA form, the CDR3 reads TGTGCCAGTAGTATTGGAGTCATGAACACTGAAGCTTTCTTT. The variable domain in full, with the rest retrieved from reference TRBV19 and TRBJ1-1, is DGGITQSPKYLFRKEGQNVTLSCEQNLNHDAMYWYRQDPGQGLRLIYYSQIVNDFQKGDIAEGYSVSREKKESFPLTVTSAQKNPTAFYLCASSIGVMNTEAFFGQGTRLTVV.

Concerning this clone itself: Germline and junction disagree at one end, which may indicate a read error. V usage is TRBV27 and J usage is TRBJ1-2; 7 nucleotides agree with TRBD1. The V gene's germline CDR1 is MNHEY and CDR2 SMNVEV (reference sequence). CDR3 length equals 14 residues. CDR3 sequence (DNA): TGTGCCAGCAGTGACCAGACAGGGAGGAGCGGCTGCACCTTC. It is translated as CASSDQTGRSGCTF.

The chain carries TRBV4-2 and TRBJ2-7, with D possibly matching TRBD1 (6 bases). The ends were cut back, 1 base at V and 1 base at J, with 14 bases in the middle. The CDR3 is made up of 16 amino acids. Germline-derived CDR1 and CDR2 are LGHNA and YNFKEQ. CDR3 sequence: CASSQAGTSRSYEQYF. The CDR3 DNA sequence: TGTGCCAGCAGCCAAGCCGGGACAAGTAGGTCCTACGAGCAGTACTTC.

V is TRBV18 and J is TRBJ1-2, with 12 positions matching TRBD1. This CDR3 has 16 residues. V lost 3 bases and J lost 4; bases outside the gene matches: 6. CDR1 and CDR2 from the germline V gene are KGHSH and LQKENI. The chain's CDR3 is CASSPGTGGAFYGYTF. The CDR3 DNA reads as TGTGCCAGCTCACCCGGGACAGGGGGCGCTTTCTATGGCTACACCTTC.

The chain couples TRBV18 to TRBJ1-5; 8 nucleotides line up with TRBD1. Germline CDR1 and CDR2: KGHSH and LQKENI. The ends lost 3 bases at V and 3 bases at J; junction bases unmatched: 4. The CDR3 has 15 amino acids. The CDR3 here is CASSPGQGNNQPQHF. The CDR3 DNA reads as TGTGCCAGCTCACCTGGACAGGGTAACAATCAGCCCCAGCATTTT.

The chain is built from TRBV2 and TRBJ2-3; D is perhaps TRBD2 (6 bases). The CDR3 is made up of 15 amino acids. Germline V gene data show CDR1 as SNHLY and CDR2 as FYNNEI. The V end lost 6 bases, the J end lost 0 bases, and 13 bases lay between the germline ends. In nucleotides, the CDR3 is TGTGCCAGCAGGGGGGGATCTAGTAGCACAGATACGCAGTATTTT. Translation gives CASRGGSSSTDTQYF.

The rearrangement uses TRBV5-6 and TRBJ2-7; TRBD1 matches at 9 bases. This CDR3 has 15 residues. Looked up from germline, CDR1 is SGHDT and CDR2 is YYEEEE. After removal of 2 bases from V and 0 bases from J, the junction contained 3 bases not matched to a gene. The CDR3 DNA reads as TGTGCCAGCAGCTTAGGGACAGGGCCCTCCTACGAGCAGTACTTC. Protein: CASSLGTGPSYEQYF. Full variable domain (missing parts from reference TRBV5-6 and TRBJ2-7): DAGVTQSPTHLIKTRGQQVTLRCSPKSGHDTVSWYQQALGQGPQFIFQYYEEEERQRGNFPDRFSGHQFPNYSSELNVNALLLGDSALYLCASSLGTGPSYEQYFGPGTRLTVT.

The chain couples TRBV30 to TRBJ2-5; D may be TRBD2 (6 bases). The J call may be in error: the DNA end matches TRBJ2-7 better. The CDR3 is 13 residues long. CDR1 GTSNPN and CDR2 SVGIG come from the germline V gene (reference sequence). The CDR3: CAWWRGNTYEQYF. The DNA of the CDR3 is TGTGCCTGGTGGAGGGGTAACACCTACGAGCAGTACTTC.

The rearrangement joins TRBV19 to TRBJ2-5; D might be TRBD1 (6 bases). This CDR3 has 14 amino acids. The V end lost 8 bases, the J end lost 1 base, and 14 bases lay between the germline ends. Germline V lookup: CDR1 LNHDA, CDR2 SQIVND (reference sequence). The chain's CDR3 is CASQCGRGQETQYF. CDR3 DNA sequence: TGTGCCAGTCAGTGCGGCAGGGGCCAAGAGACCCAGTACTTC.